A single T cell receptor beta chain is shown here with its context. As yet, its antigen is unknown. This sample stems from a study of post-analysis software for immune sequencing data. The study, taken as a whole, reports: Among 5 or 6 TRBV segments more frequent in patients than controls were TRBV5-6, TRBV5-1 and TRBV20-1.

Germline V gene lookup returns CDR1 SNHLY and CDR2 FYNNEI. The CDR3 is 13 amino acids. V dropped 7 bases and J dropped 8; count of bases not matched to a gene: 7. cDNA libraries of TCR beta carried unique molecular identifiers. TCRdb analysed the PCR reads with MiXCR anew, one entry per CDR3 protein. The profile covers 450,000 to 700,000 distinct CDR3 sequences, with around 47% appearing a single time and 1.5% to 2% taken by the ten largest. The sequenced sample was blood. The rearrangement links TRBV2 to TRBJ1-4; 7 positions agree with TRBD1. The receptor's source is a girl aged 5-17 years with multiple sclerosis. The CDR3 sequence: CASTTGRREKLFF. DNA of the CDR3: TGTGCCAGCACGACAGGGCGGAGGGAAAAACTGTTTTTT.